Reported below is one T cell receptor (beta chain). The antigen it binds to is not known. Per-base quality was not reported, and no clone a single base away is much larger than it. The cohort consisted of 670 or so healthy bone marrow donors. Cohort members were all nominally healthy when sampled, although unrecorded immune exposures were likely present. The donor was CMV seropositive and was included in the group of 250 to 350 seropositive cohort members. Each donor provided a peripheral blood sample, and peripheral blood mononuclear cells were used for TCR beta sequencing. Genomic DNA extraction from the blood cell samples was performed with the Qiagen DNeasy Blood Extraction Kit. From a lookup of the germline V gene, CDR1 and CDR2 are MNHEY and SVGAGI. Deletion took 2 bases off V and 5 bases off J, with a span of 9 bases between the germline ends. There are 14 amino acids in the CDR3, from cysteine to phenylalanine inclusive. The retained sequence is limited to the CDR3, 42 bases, with the frame set at the first base.

The method behind the library was the immunoSEQ multiplex PCR assay. A mixture of 60 forward primers for TCR Vbeta segments and 13 reverse primers for TCR Jbeta segments was used in the multiplex PCR. Amplification of the CDR3 region of rearranged TCR beta genes was performed with a multiplex PCR assay on genomic DNA. The amplified TCR beta libraries were sequenced on the Illumina HiSeq System as 87-base-pair reads. In the paper's pipeline: A later analysis counted about 80 million unique TCR beta chains across the 640 or so repertoires, and roughly 9.9 million of these chains were shared by at least two donors. Raw reads were error-corrected and collapsed into unique sequences with a nearest-neighbor algorithm that merged closely related sequences to remove PCR and sequencing errors. V, D and J gene segments were assigned by aligning CDR3 sequences to IMGT reference sequences. For a sequence to be retained, at least a six-nucleotide match to both a V gene segment and a J gene segment was required. A rearrangement counted as productive if the CDR3 had no stop codons and remained in frame with V and J, and every other rearrangement counted as non-productive. Following IMGT convention, CDR3 was defined as the stretch from the second conserved V-encoded cysteine up to the conserved J-encoded phenylalanine. In an earlier analysis of roughly 580 of the donors, sequences lacking an unambiguous match to a single V gene segment were excluded. In an earlier analysis of roughly 500 of the donors, V segments were called functional above 56.7% productive rearrangements and were called segregating when the between-donor standard deviation exceeded 5%. A statistical classification framework was developed to diagnose cytomegalovirus status using the catalog of TCR beta chain sequences. In a later analysis, TCR nucleotide sequences were compared against IMGT/GENE-DB human TR gene sequences so that V and J genes could be assigned. Using the TCRdist pipeline, a later analysis assigned CDR3 sequences along with most-parsimonious VDJ recombination scenarios. In a later analysis, each TCR beta chain was defined by its CDR3 amino acid sequence together with its V-gene family, and reads without a unique V-gene family were excluded. To address suspected cross-contamination and a sequencing artifact, a later analysis removed over 500 highly shared, low-generation-probability nucleotide sequences. In a later analysis, a clonal expansion index was calculated for each public chain from normalized within-repertoire ranks of inferred template counts. In a later analysis, generation probabilities were computed with a VDJ recombination model fitted to out-of-frame rearrangements, and the resulting probabilities were checked against IGoR. In a later analysis, TCR-TCR, TCR-HLA and TCR-CMV co-occurrence was scored with hypergeometric tests, and a repertoire-size bias correction was applied to TCR pairs. To estimate false discovery rates, a later analysis permuted the HLA or CMV assignments 20 times. In a later analysis, co-occurring TCRs were grouped using DBSCAN, and TCRdist sequence similarity was added for clustering within HLA-allele-positive subsets. Repertoires with fewer than 30,000 or more than 120,000 public chains were left out of co-occurrence clustering, as were five repertoires with anomalous nucleotide sharing. The table was pulled from immuneACCESS by TCRdb, which kept in-frame rearrangements only. Such tables lose some clones; where checked, under half of the loss comes from unresolved V genes, and the rest has no known cause. V and J calls plus clone size are reproduced from that table; the DNA served to infer D and trimming. The sample includes some 130,000 clones, with roughly 68% observed a single time. The ten biggest clones cover about 6% of the sample.

These data are taken from a study of cytomegalovirus exposure and HLA in healthy donors (dated by TCRdb to 2017 to 2019). Regarding the study in general: In an earlier analysis of fewer than 750 of the donors, 276 Gb of sequence data and 90 million to 120 million unique TCR beta sequences from about 179 million T cells were reported. Roughly 300 gigabases of sequencing data and around 80 million unique TCR sequences made up an early release that covered some 640 HLA-typed donors. Of the approximately 400 genotyped donors, 75% to 85% were placed in the genetic ancestry cluster associated with self-reported Caucasian donors. The study aimed to test whether signatures of past pathogen exposure could be identified by cataloging public T cell receptors. Using immunosequencing, the study profiled T cell repertoires from fewer than 850 subjects and related those repertoires to cytomegalovirus serostatus. Along with the roughly 700-subject first cohort, a separate validation cohort of over a hundred different subjects was used. To predict cytomegalovirus infection status, the study combined high-throughput TCR immunosequencing, statistical association of individual TCRs with disease status, and machine learning. In a later analysis, previously published TCR beta repertoires from 666 donors were re-analyzed and high-resolution HLA genotyping was added so that TCR occurrence patterns could be studied. In the later analysis, no new phenotypic data were used to find candidate immune exposures; instead, reliance was placed on TCR beta sequences and their occurrence across donors. In an earlier analysis of around 540 of the donors, high-throughput TCR beta sequencing was used to judge whether each TCR beta V gene segment behaved as functional or pseudogenic. Alongside the repertoire data, information on donor age, sex, ethnicity and CMV serostatus was compiled. A later genetic analysis took genome-wide SNP genotypes for about 65% of the 666 donors and used that subset as a discovery cohort. Every repertoire in the discovery cohort had been generated on one and the same sequencing platform. HLA typing included class I and class II loci at four-digit resolution. The number of typed donors differed by locus: about 629-630 for A, B, C, DRB1 and DQB1; some 500 for DQA1; 606 for DPA1; and some 450 for DPB1. Roughly 5 DR-DQ haplotypes were handled as single units for association and clustering, since linkage in the cohort was strong. Across roughly 420 genotyped donors of the cohort, an average of roughly 250,000 unique TCR beta nucleotide sequences per donor were sequenced, and roughly a sixth of those sequences were non-productive. Study-wide conclusions, independent of this receptor: Cytomegalovirus status was reported to be diagnosed by the classifier with high specificity and sensitivity in both the original and validation cohorts. The only immune exposure information available for the cohort was CMV serostatus. V-gene and J-gene trimming of TCR beta chains was associated with a missense DCLRE1C variant in a later genetic analysis, and the association was replicated in an independent cohort. When HLA alleles, especially DR and DQ, strongly co-occurred, attributing TCR associations to individual alleles was difficult. Roughly uniform sequencing depth across donors was assumed in presence/absence analyses, although this assumption may not hold. A cluster of highly shared sequence variants was judged likely to represent a technical artifact of the sequencing pipeline. In a later analysis, around 17,000 TCR beta sequences were associated with specific HLA alleles at a false discovery rate of 0.05. In a later analysis, several top co-occurrence clusters were reported to appear linked to parvovirus B19, influenza, CMV and Epstein-Barr virus. A few of the identified cytomegalovirus-associated TCR beta chains were confirmed in vitro to be specific for cytomegalovirus antigens. It was suggested by the authors that the approach could potentially be generalized to other disease states and immunological phenotypes. In a later analysis, the rate of TCR association differed among HLA loci, with DRB1 alleles having the most associated TCRs and HLA-C alleles having the fewest. Compared with the roughly 700-donor mean, donors in an Asian-associated ancestry cluster had fewer N-insertions in productive TCRs, according to a later genetic analysis. Correlated functional status among segregating V segments might be attributable to linkage disequilibrium, but an unknown experimental factor could not be ruled out. Broadly in line with IMGT annotations, most TCR beta V segments showed up in productive rearrangements about 87% or about 30% of the time in an earlier analysis of several hundred of the donors. A further reported finding was that TCR beta sequences accurately predicted the HLA-A and HLA-B alleles for most subjects in the first cohort. The study gave a list of some 150 TCR beta chains associated with cytomegalovirus. Because HLA typing was unavailable for some donors at each locus, only the typed subset was used in association tests. While some public TCRs were present in many individuals, most TCR sequences turned up only very rarely across donors. The earlier analysis of 587 of the donors excluded approximately 17 rarely observed V segments, including chromosome 9 orphons, because counts were too low. In a later analysis, HLA-associated TCR beta chains showed more clonal expansion and lower generation probabilities than non-associated chains that were equally common. The 87-base-pair reads could not distinguish some IMGT-functional V segments, including TRBV6-2 and TRBV6-3, so those segments were excluded. The cohort was sequenced for TCR beta chains only, and without alpha or paired-chain data the features that could be detected were limited. A later analysis found that most CMV-associated TCR beta chains appeared HLA-restricted, with HLA associations seemingly driven largely by CMV exposure.

The specimen sequenced was PBMCs. The rearranged segments are TRBV6-5 and TRBJ1-4, with a tentative D gene TRBD1 over 5 matching bases. The TCR comes from a woman between 50 and 59 years old in good health and CMV-seropositive. The nucleotides read TGTGCCAGCAGTTACCAGGAGGGGAATGAAAAACTGTTTTTT. It is translated as CASSYQEGNEKLFF.